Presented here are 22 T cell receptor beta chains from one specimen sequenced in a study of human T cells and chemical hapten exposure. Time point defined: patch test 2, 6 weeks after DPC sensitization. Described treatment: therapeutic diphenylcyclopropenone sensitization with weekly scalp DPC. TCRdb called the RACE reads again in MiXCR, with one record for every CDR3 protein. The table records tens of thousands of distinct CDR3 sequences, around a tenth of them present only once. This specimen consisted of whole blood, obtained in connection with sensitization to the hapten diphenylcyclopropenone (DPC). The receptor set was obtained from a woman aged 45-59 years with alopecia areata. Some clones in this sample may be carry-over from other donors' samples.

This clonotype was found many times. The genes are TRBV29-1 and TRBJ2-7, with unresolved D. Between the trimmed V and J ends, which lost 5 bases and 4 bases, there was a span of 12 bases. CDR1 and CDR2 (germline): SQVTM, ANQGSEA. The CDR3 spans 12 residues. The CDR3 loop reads CSVRKSGYEQYF. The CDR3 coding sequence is TGCAGCGTTCGAAAATCCGGGTACGAGCAGTACTTC.

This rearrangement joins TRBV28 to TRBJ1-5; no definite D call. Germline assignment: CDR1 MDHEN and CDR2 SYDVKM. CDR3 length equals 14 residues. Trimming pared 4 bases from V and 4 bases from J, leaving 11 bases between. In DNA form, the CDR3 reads TGTGCCAGCAGTTCCCGGATGGGGAATCAGCCCCAGCATTTT. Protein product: CASSSRMGNQPQHF.

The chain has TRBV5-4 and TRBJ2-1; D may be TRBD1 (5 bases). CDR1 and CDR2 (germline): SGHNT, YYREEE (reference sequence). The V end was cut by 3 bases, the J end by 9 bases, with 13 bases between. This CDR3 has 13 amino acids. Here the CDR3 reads CASSYAGPSEQFF. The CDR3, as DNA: TGTGCCAGCAGCTACGCAGGGCCGAGTGAGCAGTTCTTC.

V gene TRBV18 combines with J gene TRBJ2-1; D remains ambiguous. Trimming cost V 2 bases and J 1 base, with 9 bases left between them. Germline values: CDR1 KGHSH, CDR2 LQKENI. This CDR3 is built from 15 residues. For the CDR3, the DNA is TGTGCCAGCTCACCAGGGTGGGCATCCTACAATGAGCAGTTCTTC. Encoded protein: CASSPGWASYNEQFF. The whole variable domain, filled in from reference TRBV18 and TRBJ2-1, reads NAGVMQNPRHLVRRRGQEARLRCSPMKGHSHVYWYRQLPEEGLKFMVYLQKENIIDESGMPKERFSAEFPKEGPSILRIQQVVRGDSAAYFCASSPGWASYNEQFFGPGTRLTVL.

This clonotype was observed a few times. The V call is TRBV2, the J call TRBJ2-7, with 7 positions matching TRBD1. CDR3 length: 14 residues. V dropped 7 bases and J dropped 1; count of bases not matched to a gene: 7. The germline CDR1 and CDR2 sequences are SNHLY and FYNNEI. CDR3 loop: CASTRQGGSYEQYF. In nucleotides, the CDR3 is TGTGCCAGCACCAGACAGGGTGGATCCTACGAGCAGTACTTC.

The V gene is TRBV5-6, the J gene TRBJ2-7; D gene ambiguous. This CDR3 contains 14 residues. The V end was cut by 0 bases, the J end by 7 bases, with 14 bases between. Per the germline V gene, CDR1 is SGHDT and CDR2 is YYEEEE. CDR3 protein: CASSLELGVGEQYF. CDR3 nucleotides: TGTGCCAGCAGCTTGGAACTGGGTGTAGGAGAGCAGTACTTC.

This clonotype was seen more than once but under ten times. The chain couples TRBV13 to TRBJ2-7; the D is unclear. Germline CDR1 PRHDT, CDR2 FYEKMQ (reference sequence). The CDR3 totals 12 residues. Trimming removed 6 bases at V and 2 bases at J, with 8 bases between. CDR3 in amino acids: CASRLGAYEQYF. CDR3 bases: TGTGCCAGCAGACTTGGAGCCTACGAGCAGTACTTC.

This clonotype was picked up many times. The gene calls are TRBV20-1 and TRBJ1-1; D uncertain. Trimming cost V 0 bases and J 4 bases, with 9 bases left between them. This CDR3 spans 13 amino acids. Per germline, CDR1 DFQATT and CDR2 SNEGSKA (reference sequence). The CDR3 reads CSARDLGVTEAFF. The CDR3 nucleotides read TGCAGTGCTAGAGATCTAGGAGTCACTGAAGCTTTCTTT.

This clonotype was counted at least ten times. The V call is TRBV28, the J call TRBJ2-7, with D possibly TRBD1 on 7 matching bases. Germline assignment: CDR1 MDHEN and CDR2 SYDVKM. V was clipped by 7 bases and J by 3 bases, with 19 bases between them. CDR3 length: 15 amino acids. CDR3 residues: CASTLWTGGNYEQYF. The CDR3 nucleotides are TGTGCCAGCACTCTCTGGACAGGAGGGAACTACGAGCAGTACTTC. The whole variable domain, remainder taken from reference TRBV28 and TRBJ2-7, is DVKVTQSSRYLVKRTGEKVFLECVQDMDHENMFWYRQDPGLGLRLIYFSYDVKMKEKGDIPEGYSVSREKKERFSLILESASTNQTSMYLCASTLWTGGNYEQYFGPGTRLTVT.

The CDR3 DNA reads TGTGCCAGCAGCGTAGGGGCTAGCGGCTCCTACGAGCAGTACTTC. Protein: CASSVGASGSYEQYF. The chain uses TRBV9 and TRBJ2-7, with 7 bases aligning to TRBD2. J gave up 0 bases and V 0 bases, and 3 bases lay outside the gene matches. Germline-derived CDR1 and CDR2 are SGDLS and YYNGEE. The CDR3 has 15 amino acids.

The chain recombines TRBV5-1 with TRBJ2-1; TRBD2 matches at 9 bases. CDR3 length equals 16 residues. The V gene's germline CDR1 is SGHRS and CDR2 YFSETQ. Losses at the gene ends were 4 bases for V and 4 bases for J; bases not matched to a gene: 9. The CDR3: CASSLRVAGEYNEQFF. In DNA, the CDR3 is TGCGCCAGCAGCCTTAGGGTAGCGGGAGAATACAATGAGCAGTTCTTC.

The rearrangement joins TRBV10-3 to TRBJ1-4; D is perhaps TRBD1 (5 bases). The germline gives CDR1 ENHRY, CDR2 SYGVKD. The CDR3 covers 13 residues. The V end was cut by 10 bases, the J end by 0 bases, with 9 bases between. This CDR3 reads CATLQATNEKLFF. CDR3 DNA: TGTGCCACCCTACAGGCAACTAATGAAAAACTGTTTTTT.

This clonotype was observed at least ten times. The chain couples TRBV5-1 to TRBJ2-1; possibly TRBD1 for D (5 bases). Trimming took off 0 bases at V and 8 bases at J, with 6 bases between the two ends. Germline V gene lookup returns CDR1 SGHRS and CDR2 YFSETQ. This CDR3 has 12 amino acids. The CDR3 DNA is TGCGCCAGCAGCTTGGAGGGGTATGAGCAGTTCTTC. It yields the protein CASSLEGYEQFF.

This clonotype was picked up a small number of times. CDR3 amino acids: CASSLLPGQSNQPQHF. As DNA, the CDR3 is TGTGCCAGCAGCCTATTACCGGGACAATCCAATCAGCCCCAGCATTTT. The rearrangement joins TRBV5-8 to TRBJ1-5, with a possible D match to TRBD1 (6 bases). The CDR3 runs to 16 residues. Germline-derived CDR1 and CDR2 are SGHTS and YDEGEE. The V end was cut by 4 bases, the J end by 3 bases, with 17 bases between. Looking up the rest from reference TRBV5-8 and TRBJ1-5 gives the full variable domain: EAGVTQSPTHLIKTRGQQATLRCSPISGHTSVYWYQQALGLGLQFLLWYDEGEERNRGNFPPRFSGRQFPNYSSELNVNALELEDSALYLCASSLLPGQSNQPQHFGDGTRLSIL.

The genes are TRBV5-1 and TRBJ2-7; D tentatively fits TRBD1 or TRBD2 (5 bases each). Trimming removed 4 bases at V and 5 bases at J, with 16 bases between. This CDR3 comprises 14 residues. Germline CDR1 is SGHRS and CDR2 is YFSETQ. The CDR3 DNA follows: TGCGCCAGCAGCCCGGGATCGGGGCGGGACGAGCAGTACTTC. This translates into CASSPGSGRDEQYF.

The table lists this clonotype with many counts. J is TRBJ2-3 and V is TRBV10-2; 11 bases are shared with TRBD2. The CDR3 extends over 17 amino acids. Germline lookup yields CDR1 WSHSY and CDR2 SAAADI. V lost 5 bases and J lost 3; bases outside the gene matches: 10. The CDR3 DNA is TGCGCCAGCAGTCCAATCACCGGGACTAGCGGTACAGATACGCAGTATTTT. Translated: CASSPITGTSGTDTQYF.

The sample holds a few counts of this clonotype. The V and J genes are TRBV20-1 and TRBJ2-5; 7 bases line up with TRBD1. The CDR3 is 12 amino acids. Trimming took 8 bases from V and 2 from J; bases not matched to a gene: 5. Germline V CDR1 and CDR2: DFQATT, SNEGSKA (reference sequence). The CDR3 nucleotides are TGCAGTCAAGACAGGGTTCAAGAGACCCAGTACTTC. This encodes CSQDRVQETQYF.

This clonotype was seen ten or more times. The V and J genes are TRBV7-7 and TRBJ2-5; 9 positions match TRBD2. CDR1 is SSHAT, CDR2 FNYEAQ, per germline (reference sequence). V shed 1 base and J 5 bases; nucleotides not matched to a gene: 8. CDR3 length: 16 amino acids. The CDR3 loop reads CASSLVSAGGPETQYF. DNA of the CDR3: TGTGCCAGCAGCTTAGTTTCGGCGGGAGGGCCGGAGACCCAGTACTTC.

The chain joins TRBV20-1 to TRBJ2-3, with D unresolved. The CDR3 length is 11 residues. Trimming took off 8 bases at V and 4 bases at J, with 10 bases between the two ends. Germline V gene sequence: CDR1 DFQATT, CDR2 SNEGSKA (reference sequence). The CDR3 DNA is TGCAGTACTGGTAGGGCAGATACGCAGTATTTT. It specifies CSTGRADTQYF.

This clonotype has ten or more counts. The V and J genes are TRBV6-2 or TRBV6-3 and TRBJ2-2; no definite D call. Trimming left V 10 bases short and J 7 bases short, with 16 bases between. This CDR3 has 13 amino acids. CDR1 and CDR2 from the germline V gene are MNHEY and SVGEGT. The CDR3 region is CATATLISGELFF. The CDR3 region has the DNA TGTGCCACCGCCACCTTGATAAGCGGGGAGCTGTTTTTT.

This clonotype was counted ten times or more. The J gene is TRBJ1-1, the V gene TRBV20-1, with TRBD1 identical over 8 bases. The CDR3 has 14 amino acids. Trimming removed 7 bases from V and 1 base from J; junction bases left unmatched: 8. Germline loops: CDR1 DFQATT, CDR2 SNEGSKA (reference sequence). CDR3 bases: TGCAGTGTCTCGACAGGGGACCAGAACACTGAAGCTTTCTTT. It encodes CSVSTGDQNTEAFF.

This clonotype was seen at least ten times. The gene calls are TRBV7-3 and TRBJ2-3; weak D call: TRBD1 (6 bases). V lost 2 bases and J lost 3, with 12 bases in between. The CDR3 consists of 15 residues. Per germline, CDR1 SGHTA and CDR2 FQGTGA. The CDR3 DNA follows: TGTGCCAGCAGCTTAGGGACACCGAGGACAGATACGCAGTATTTT. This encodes CASSLGTPRTDTQYF.